The T cell receptor beta chain under discussion was sequenced for a study of vaccination and CD4 T cells after COVID-19. V was shortened by 2 bases and J by 0 bases, with 4 bases between the two germline ends. CDR1 and CDR2 from the germline V gene are SGDLS and YYNGEE. The CDR3 contains 13 residues. Regarding treatment: roughly 10-day PBMC culture with coronavirus spike peptide pools or control peptides (ViraFEST assay). Cultured CD4+ T cells had their DNA profiled by the Oncomine TCR Beta short-read assay. Genomic DNA was extracted from cultured CD4+ T cells. TCRdb re-called the PCR reads with MiXCR, one entry per CDR3 protein. This sample carries roughly 19,000 distinct CDR3 sequences, around half of them seen once, and the ten largest clones take around 2.6%. Note on this clonotype: The antigen remains unidentified.

The input for sequencing was CD4+ T cells from blood, cultured in vitro, taken after SARS-CoV-2 vaccination. The sequence derives from a human donor who had recovered from COVID-19. The chain uses TRBV9 and TRBJ2-3; D is ambiguous. CDR3: CASSVGSTDTQYF. The CDR3 nucleotides are TGTGCCAGCAGCGTGGGAAGCACAGATACGCAGTATTTT.